This T cell receptor beta chain comes out of a study of blood T cell repertoires in COVID-19 (dated by TCRdb to the early 2020s). In the study overall: Samples covering the acute and convalescent phases of COVID-19 were provided by collaborators in the United States, Italy and Spain. The sample metadata nearly always contained a de-identified subject ID, COVID-19 status, age in years and sex. The material from the prospective study consisted of cDNA or gDNA derived from T cells, B-cell-depleted T cells, or PBMCs. Samples were obtained from the ongoing ImmuneRACE study (first 160 participants) and from some 1,300 subjects provided by 6 global collaborators. Where available, HLA class I and class II types were taken from metadata supplied by the sample provider and were not determined by assay-based typing. A freely available public database, intended as a resource for researchers studying the immune response to SARS-CoV-2, is where the repertoires were released. Deeply sampled blood TCRbeta repertoires from subjects exposed to, actively infected with, or recovered from COVID-19 were included in the dataset. Study-wide findings and limitations: The quantity of clinical and demographic metadata differed by source and by participant and was supplied without curation.

TCRbeta CDR3 regions were amplified from genomic DNA using the immunoSEQ Assay, a bias-controlled multiplex PCR. On the study's bioinformatics: Nucleated cell counts per sample were estimated from amplification of reference gene primers within the assay. Sequence reads were collapsed and filtered to measure the absolute abundance of every unique TCRbeta CDR3 rearrangement. For each sample, productive Simpson clonality was calculated by taking the square root of Simpson's diversity index across productive rearrangements. TCRdb took over this immuneACCESS table, retaining in-frame rearrangements with V and J assigned. Such tables are incomplete; in checked studies, under half of the missing clones stem from an unresolved V gene, and the remainder is unexplained. The DNA was the basis for D and trimming; V, J and clone size are from that table. Recorded for this sample are approximately 100,000 clones; roughly nine tenths of them occurred a single time. Of the sample, roughly 0.97% falls within the top ten clones.

CDR3 length: 16 amino acids, cysteine to phenylalanine. Kept here is only the CDR3 DNA, which spans 48 bases and is read in frame from base 1. Reading the germline V gene (reference sequence) gives CDR1 LGHDT and CDR2 YNNKEL. The germline V and J ends show losses of 0 bases and 8 bases respectively, and no gene match explains 11 bases of the junction. Details on this clone: The antigen it recognizes is unknown. No base-level quality is on record; no much larger clone is a single base apart.

Whole blood was collected in K2EDTA tubes by collaborating institutions according to the institutions' own protocols. For TCRbeta analysis, collaborators shipped samples in one of three forms: frozen whole blood, isolated PBMCs, or DNA extracted from either of those sample types. This clonotype was sampled from a man between 60 and 75 years old with acute or convalescent COVID-19. The sample consisted of peripheral blood. The chain is made from TRBV3-1 (or the pseudogene TRBV3-2) and TRBJ1-1; TRBD1 agrees with 8 junctional bases. The DNA is as follows: TGTGCCAGCAGCCAAGAGTGGGGGACAGGTGAATCCGAAGCTTTCTTT. Its coded protein is CASSQEWGTGESEAFF.